The next 29 T cell receptor beta chains were all read from a single sample in a study of T cell changes during pregnancy in multiple sclerosis. Sequenced by immunoSEQ multiplex PCR; TCRdb stores in-frame clones only, minus some. The table lists approximately 99,000 clones, under 95% of them singletons, with 0.99% in the top ten. Material: peripheral blood, obtained after pregnancy. The source is a female donor with multiple sclerosis, enrolled in a pregnancy study.

The rearrangement uses TRBV9 and TRBJ2-1, with D perhaps matching TRBD2 (5 bases). V lost 3 bases to trimming and J lost 2 bases, with 12 bases between them. The germline V gene has CDR1 SGDLS and CDR2 YYNGEE. The CDR3 sequence is 15 residues long. The CDR3 protein is CASSGEEATYNEQFF. CDR3 sequence (DNA): TGTGCCAGCAGCGGAGAGGAGGCTACCTACAATGAGCAGTTCTTC.

This clone has a single count. The genes are TRBV6-6 and TRBJ2-7; 10 nucleotides align to TRBD2. This CDR3 is 15 amino acids long. Germline CDR1 MNHNY, CDR2 SVGAGI (reference sequence). The ends lost 2 bases at V and 6 bases at J; junction bases unmatched: 7. The CDR3 DNA sequence: TGTGCCAGCAGTTACAGGGAGCGGGAGGGGGCCGAGCAGTACTTC. This codes for CASSYREREGAEQYF.

The chain is built from TRBV28 and TRBJ2-1; TRBD1 matches at 10 bases. The CDR3 length is 21 residues. V shed 3 bases, J shed 4 bases, and the junction held 21 bases outside the gene matches. The germline V gene has CDR1 MDHEN and CDR2 SYDVKM. In DNA form, the CDR3 reads TGTGCCAGCAGTTTCACCATGGGACAGGGGTTTTGGAATGGCGATTACAATGAGCAGTTCTTC. Translation: CASSFTMGQGFWNGDYNEQFF.

The rearrangement joins TRBV7-2 to TRBJ2-5; TRBD2 matches at 8 bases. V gave up 6 bases and J gave up 5 bases; unmatched junction bases: 8. The CDR3 is made up of 14 amino acids. Germline V gene data show CDR1 as SGHTA and CDR2 as FQGNSA. CDR3 sequence: CASSLPGTRETQYF. For the CDR3, the DNA is TGTGCCAGCAGTCTTCCGGGGACTAGGGAGACCCAGTACTTC.

The chain carries TRBV18 and TRBJ2-7; 7 nucleotides match TRBD1. CDR1 is KGHSH and CDR2 is LQKENI in the germline V gene. V gave up 3 bases and J gave up 3 bases; unmatched junction bases: 8. There are 15 residues in the CDR3. CDR3 DNA: TGTGCCAGCTCACCTACCGGGACAGAGGACTACGAGCAGTACTTC. It codes for CASSPTGTEDYEQYF. The whole variable domain, remainder taken from reference TRBV18 and TRBJ2-7, is NAGVMQNPRHLVRRRGQEARLRCSPMKGHSHVYWYRQLPEEGLKFMVYLQKENIIDESGMPKERFSAEFPKEGPSILRIQQVVRGDSAAYFCASSPTGTEDYEQYFGPGTRLTVT.

The chain has TRBV13 and TRBJ2-1; no definite D call. The V end lost 5 bases, the J end lost 10 bases, and 15 bases lay between the germline ends. The CDR3 contains 13 residues. Germline V CDR1 and CDR2: PRHDT, FYEKMQ (reference sequence). The DNA of the CDR3 is TGTGCCAGCAGCCCAAACCGAATGGGCGAGCAGTTCTTC. It specifies CASSPNRMGEQFF. Based on the CDR3 plus reference TRBV13 and TRBJ2-1, the full variable domain is AAGVIQSPRHLIKEKRETATLKCYPIPRHDTVYWYQQGPGQDPQFLISFYEKMQSDKGSIPDRFSAQQFSDYHSELNMSSLELGDSALYFCASSPNRMGEQFFGPGTRLTVL.

This chain joins TRBV9 and TRBJ1-4; D perhaps matches TRBD1 (6 bases). V lost 0 bases and J 4 bases, leaving 10 bases between the germline ends. The CDR3 sequence is 15 residues long. Germline CDR1 SGDLS, CDR2 YYNGEE. CDR3 region: CASSVADSFNEKLFF. The CDR3 DNA reads TGTGCCAGCAGCGTAGCGGACAGCTTTAATGAAAAACTGTTTTTT. The full variable domain, rest sourced from reference TRBV9 and TRBJ1-4, is DSGVTQTPKHLITATGQRVTLRCSPRSGDLSVYWYQQSLDQGLQFLIQYYNGEERAKGNILERFSAQQFPDLHSELNLSSLELGDSALYFCASSVADSFNEKLFFGSGTQLSVL.

The CDR3 region has the DNA TGTGCTCGGAAGGAGGGATCGAACACTGAAGCTTTCTTT. Translated, it gives CARKEGSNTEAFF. J is TRBJ1-1 and V is TRBV30; D ambiguous. This CDR3 is built from 13 residues. Germline assignment: CDR1 GTSNPN and CDR2 SVGIG (reference sequence).

The J gene is TRBJ2-5, the V gene TRBV2; 7 bases are shared with TRBD1. Germline-derived CDR1 and CDR2 are SNHLY and FYNNEI. CDR3 length: 15 amino acids. V shed 6 bases and J 9 bases; nucleotides not matched to a gene: 16. The CDR3 DNA sequence: TGTGCCAGCAGCCCCGGCAGAACAGGGGTGGGGGCCCAGTACTTC. Amino acids: CASSPGRTGVGAQYF. The variable domain in full, with the rest retrieved from reference TRBV2 and TRBJ2-5, is EPEVTQTPSHQVTQMGQEVILRCVPISNHLYFYWYRQILGQKVEFLVSFYNNEISEKSEIFDDQFSVERPDGSNFTLKIRSTKLEDSAMYFCASSPGRTGVGAQYFGPGTRLLVL.

The chain links TRBV7-9 to TRBJ2-7; the D is unclear. The CDR3 spans 14 residues. The ends were cut back, 2 bases at V and 0 bases at J, with 8 bases in the middle. Germline lookup yields CDR1 SEHNR and CDR2 FQNEAQ (reference sequence). In nucleotides, the CDR3 is TGTGCCAGCAGCTTATACGAGCGCTCCTACGAGCAGTACTTC. Protein product: CASSLYERSYEQYF. Full variable domain (outside the CDR3, taken from reference TRBV7-9 and TRBJ2-7): DTGVSQNPRHKITKRGQNVTFRCDPISEHNRLYWYRQTLGQGPEFLTYFQNEAQLEKSRLLSDRFSAERPKGSFSTLEIQRTEQGDSAMYLCASSLYERSYEQYFGPGTRLTVT.

The chain carries TRBV30 and TRBJ2-7; D remains unclear. CDR1 is GTSNPN, CDR2 SVGIG, per germline (reference sequence). This CDR3 region has 13 residues. Trimming pared 2 bases from V and 2 bases from J, leaving 10 bases between. The CDR3 sequence: CAWSSWQTYEQYF. The CDR3 bases are TGTGCCTGGAGTAGTTGGCAAACCTACGAGCAGTACTTC.

The chain uses TRBV2 and TRBJ2-1; D call uncertain. V was pared by 6 bases and J by 0 bases, with 6 bases between. Germline V gene sequence: CDR1 SNHLY, CDR2 FYNNEI. CDR3 length: 13 amino acids. The CDR3 spells CASSGDSYNEQFF. Here the CDR3 DNA reads TGTGCCAGCAGCGGAGACTCCTACAATGAGCAGTTCTTC.

V gene TRBV5-1 combines with J gene TRBJ2-7; 14 bases are a match to TRBD2. J lost 4 bases, V lost 5 bases, and 5 bases had no gene match. The germline V gene encodes CDR1 SGHRS and CDR2 YFSETQ. CDR3 length equals 15 residues. CDR3 nucleotides: TGCGCCAGCAGACTTGGGACTAGCGGGGGATACGAGCAGTACTTC. Translating gives CASRLGTSGGYEQYF.

This clone showed up just once. The chain links TRBV4-1 to TRBJ2-7; D remains ambiguous. The CDR3 length is 15 residues. In germline, CDR1 is MGHRA, CDR2 YSYEKL. V was shortened by 0 bases and J by 0 bases, with 9 bases between the two germline ends. The CDR3 protein is CASSQERHFSYEQYF. CDR3 coding DNA: TGCGCCAGCAGCCAAGAAAGACACTTCTCCTACGAGCAGTACTTC.

The chain carries TRBV28 and TRBJ1-1; a possible D gene is TRBD1 (6 bases). The V end was cut by 7 bases, the J end by 5 bases, with 17 bases between. The CDR3 covers 14 residues. Germline V gene data show CDR1 as MDHEN and CDR2 as SYDVKM. The CDR3 DNA reads TGTGCCAGCACCAAGGAAGGGGGGGGGACTGAAGCTTTCTTT. This sequence encodes CASTKEGGGTEAFF.

V is TRBV14 and J is TRBJ1-2; possible D gene TRBD1, 6 bases. V dropped 1 base and J dropped 2 bases, with 14 bases sitting between them. The CDR3 has 16 residues. CDR1 is SGHDN and CDR2 is FVKESK in the germline V gene. CDR3 nucleotide sequence: TGTGCCAGCAGCCAAGCTGGGGGCGCCGGCAACTATGGCTACACCTTC. This codes for CASSQAGGAGNYGYTF. Variable domain in full (rest from reference TRBV14 and TRBJ1-2): EAGVTQFPSHSVIEKGQTVTLRCDPISGHDNLYWYRRVMGKEIKFLLHFVKESKQDESGMPNNRFLAERTGGTYSTLKVQPAELEDSGVYFCASSQAGGAGNYGYTFGSGTRLTVV.

The rearrangement links TRBV5-1 to TRBJ1-1; D is unresolved. The V end lost 0 bases, the J end lost 0 bases, and 3 bases lay between the germline ends. CDR3 length: 13 amino acids. Germline lookup yields CDR1 SGHRS and CDR2 YFSETQ. The CDR3 loop is CASSLDMNTEAFF. In DNA form, the CDR3 reads TGCGCCAGCAGCTTGGATATGAACACTGAAGCTTTCTTT.

V and J are TRBV5-1 and TRBJ1-1; 10 bases are shared with TRBD1. CDR1 SGHRS and CDR2 YFSETQ come from the germline V gene. CDR3 length: 14 residues. Losses at the gene ends were 4 bases for V and 4 bases for J; bases not matched to a gene: 4. The CDR3 is CASSGRTGGTEAFF. The DNA for the CDR3 is TGCGCCAGCAGCGGACGGACAGGGGGCACTGAAGCTTTCTTT.

The CDR3 protein is CASSRQGNQETQYF. The CDR3, as DNA: TGTGCCAGCAGTCGACAGGGAAACCAAGAGACCCAGTACTTC. This chain connects TRBV6-1 to TRBJ2-5; 7 bases are shared with TRBD1. The germline CDR1 and CDR2 sequences are MNHNS and SASEGT. The CDR3 consists of 14 residues. V trimming: 5 bases; J trimming: 0 bases; junction bases outside the gene matches: 3.

The sample holds one count of this clone. The chain carries TRBV6-1 and TRBJ1-5, with 9 bases lining up with TRBD1. The CDR3 is 17 amino acids. Germline CDR1 MNHNS, CDR2 SASEGT. The V and J ends lost 0 bases and 5 bases, in that order; junction bases with no gene match: 8. The CDR3 sequence is CASSEAKPDRGDQPQHF. CDR3 DNA sequence: TGTGCCAGCAGTGAAGCGAAACCGGACAGGGGAGATCAGCCCCAGCATTTT.

The chain couples TRBV27 to TRBJ2-7; D may be TRBD2 (6 bases). Per germline, CDR1 MNHEY and CDR2 SMNVEV (reference sequence). This CDR3 comprises 13 residues. V was trimmed by 4 bases and J by 4 bases, leaving 11 bases between them. The CDR3 region has the DNA TGTGCCAGCAGTTCCCCCGGAGGGTACGAGCAGTACTTC. Amino acids: CASSSPGGYEQYF.

The rearrangement links TRBV19 to TRBJ1-4, with a tentative D call TRBD1 (6 bases). The germline V gene encodes CDR1 LNHDA and CDR2 SQIVND (reference sequence). The CDR3 covers 16 residues. Trimming pared 3 bases from V and 0 bases from J, leaving 11 bases between. The CDR3 here is CASSIDRLTTNEKLFF. CDR3 sequence (DNA): TGTGCCAGTAGTATCGACAGGCTCACAACTAATGAAAAACTGTTTTTT.

The chain is built from TRBV7-8 and TRBJ2-3, with 10 bases matching TRBD2. The CDR3 consists of 17 residues. Germline trimming cut 2 bases from V and 4 bases from J; bases unmatched to any gene: 9. From germline, CDR1 is SGHVS and CDR2 FQNEAQ. The CDR3 sequence: CASSLLGLAGAADTQYF. The DNA of the CDR3 is TGTGCCAGCAGCTTATTAGGTCTAGCGGGAGCGGCAGATACGCAGTATTTT.

This clone was observed a single time. V gene TRBV29-1 combines with J gene TRBJ2-7; D uncertain. The CDR3 runs to 11 residues. Trimming stripped 5 bases from V and 5 bases from J, with 10 bases between. Germline-derived CDR1 and CDR2 are SQVTM and ANQGSEA. CDR3 amino acids: CSVPLRDEQYF. CDR3 nucleotides: TGCAGCGTTCCACTACGAGACGAGCAGTACTTC.

Here the CDR3 reads CASSSGLLTEAFF. CDR3 nucleotides: TGTGCCAGCAGCTCAGGGTTGCTGACTGAAGCTTTCTTT. This chain connects TRBV27 to TRBJ1-1; D possibly corresponds to TRBD1 (5 bases). V lost 6 bases and J lost 5, with 13 bases in between. Per germline, CDR1 MNHEY and CDR2 SMNVEV (reference sequence). This CDR3 spans 13 amino acids.

The V call is TRBV5-1, the J call TRBJ1-1, with TRBD1 as a possible D gene (5 bases). V lost 4 bases, J lost 7 bases, and 17 bases lay in between. This CDR3 is 14 amino acids long. Germline V lookup: CDR1 SGHRS, CDR2 YFSETQ. The DNA of the CDR3 is TGCGCCAGCAGCGACCGGGGGGGGACCAATGAAGCTTTCTTT. Its protein is CASSDRGGTNEAFF. The whole variable domain, remainder taken from reference TRBV5-1 and TRBJ1-1, is KAGVTQTPRYLIKTRGQQVTLSCSPISGHRSVSWYQQTPGQGLQFLFEYFSETQRNKGNFPGRFSGRQFSNSRSEMNVSTLELGDSALYLCASSDRGGTNEAFFGQGTRLTVV.

The chain is built from TRBV27 and TRBJ1-2; 9 bases map to TRBD1. Germline V CDR1 and CDR2: MNHEY, SMNVEV (reference sequence). Trimming removed 6 bases from V and 8 bases from J; junction bases left unmatched: 7. The CDR3 has 13 amino acids. CDR3 protein: CASRPQGADGYTF. The CDR3 DNA reads as TGTGCCAGCAGACCACAGGGGGCGGACGGCTACACCTTC.

This rearrangement joins TRBV4-1 to TRBJ1-5, with TRBD1 matching over 9 bases. CDR3 length: 17 residues. After removal of 1 base from V and 4 bases from J, the junction contained 8 bases not matched to a gene. Germline CDR1 is MGHRA and CDR2 is YSYEKL. The CDR3 here is CASSQAKGTGRNQPQHF. As DNA, the CDR3 is TGCGCCAGCAGCCAAGCAAAGGGGACAGGGAGAAATCAGCCCCAGCATTTT.

J is TRBJ2-7 and V is TRBV6-6; 8 nucleotides align to TRBD2. The CDR3 sequence is 13 residues long. V dropped 10 bases and J dropped 6; count of bases not matched to a gene: 11. Per germline, CDR1 MNHNY and CDR2 SVGAGI (reference sequence). DNA for the CDR3: TGTGCCACCTCGGGACTAGGGCTTTCCGAGCAGTACTTC. It translates to CATSGLGLSEQYF.